The 10 T cell receptor beta chains below come from one sample, sequenced in a study of T cell responses to AZD1222 COVID-19 vaccine. Repertoires were generated with immunoSEQ multiplex PCR, while TCRdb's copy carries only in-frame clones and drops some. In the table there are about 130,000 clones, 90% of which are singletons. Sequenced material: peripheral blood, taken on day 0 of MenACWY control vaccination. The receptor set was obtained from an adult in good health.

This chain joins TRBV6-6 and TRBJ2-3, with D unresolved. Germline-derived CDR1 and CDR2 are MNHNY and SVGAGI (reference sequence). The CDR3 sequence is 11 residues long. Trimming pared 11 bases from V and 2 bases from J, leaving 8 bases between. CDR3 DNA sequence: TGTGCCGGCGGAGACACAGATACGCAGTATTTT. It codes for CAGGDTDTQYF.

The V call is TRBV15, the J call TRBJ1-1; D unresolved. The CDR3 is 16 amino acids. The germline V gene has CDR1 LNHNV and CDR2 YYDKDF (reference sequence). Trimming removed 0 bases from V and 1 base from J, with 12 bases in between. CDR3 sequence reads: CATSRDQLAGNTEAFF. DNA for the CDR3: TGTGCCACCAGCAGAGATCAGCTGGCAGGGAACACTGAAGCTTTCTTT. Using reference TRBV15 and TRBJ1-1 for the parts outside the CDR3, the full variable domain is DAMVIQNPRYQVTQFGKPVTLSCSQTLNHNVMYWYQQKSSQAPKLLFHYYDKDFNNEADTPDNFQSRRPNTSFCFLDIRSPGLGDTAMYLCATSRDQLAGNTEAFFGQGTRLTVV.

The rearrangement links TRBV24-1 to TRBJ1-5; weak D call: TRBD1 (6 bases). The CDR3 is 15 amino acids. Germline V lookup: CDR1 KGHDR, CDR2 SFDVKD. The V end lost 3 bases, the J end lost 2 bases, and 10 bases lay between the germline ends. The CDR3 region has the DNA TGTGCCACCAGTGATGACAGGCTTGGCAATCAGCCCCAGCATTTT. Protein product: CATSDDRLGNQPQHF.

The chain recombines TRBV27 with TRBJ1-5; D might be TRBD1 (6 bases). The CDR3 has 14 residues. The ends were cut back, 5 bases at V and 1 base at J, with 9 bases in the middle. Germline V lookup: CDR1 MNHEY, CDR2 SMNVEV (reference sequence). The CDR3 loop is CASSPTGSNQPQHF. The DNA for the CDR3 is TGTGCCAGCAGTCCAACAGGGAGCAATCAGCCCCAGCATTTT.

The chain combines TRBV18 with TRBJ2-5; D is perhaps TRBD1 (5 bases). Trimming took 3 bases from V and 1 from J, leaving 9 bases between them. This CDR3 is 14 amino acids long. Germline-derived CDR1 and CDR2 are KGHSH and LQKENI. CDR3 region: CASSPDSPQETQYF. The CDR3, as DNA: TGTGCCAGCTCACCTGACAGTCCCCAAGAGACCCAGTACTTC.

The chain links TRBV20-1 to TRBJ1-6, with D hard to call. Germline V CDR1 and CDR2: DFQATT, SNEGSKA (reference sequence). The CDR3 runs 16 residues. Trimming stripped 3 bases from V and 0 bases from J, with 12 bases between. The CDR3: CSASRQKSSYNSPLHF. In nucleotides, the CDR3 is TGCAGTGCTAGTCGGCAGAAGAGCTCCTATAATTCACCCCTCCACTTT.

This chain joins TRBV27 and TRBJ1-4; 9 bases fit TRBD1. The CDR3 extends over 15 amino acids. In germline, CDR1 is MNHEY, CDR2 SMNVEV (reference sequence). V shed 6 bases, J shed 4 bases, and the junction held 6 bases outside the gene matches. The CDR3 loop reads CASRQGASLNEKLFF. CDR3 sequence (DNA): TGTGCCAGCAGACAGGGGGCGTCCCTTAATGAAAAACTGTTTTTT.

This clone was seen just once. The V call is TRBV10-2, the J call TRBJ2-2; no definite D call. The V end lost 6 bases, the J end lost 1 base, and 3 bases lay between the germline ends. This CDR3 region has 12 residues. The germline V gene has CDR1 WSHSY and CDR2 SAAADI. The CDR3 DNA follows: TGCGCCAGCAGAGAGAACACCGGGGAGCTGTTTTTT. Protein: CASRENTGELFF.

The chain has TRBV2 and TRBJ2-7, with 8 bases fitting TRBD1. V was pared by 2 bases and J by 5 bases, with 5 bases of the junction left unmatched. Germline V gene sequence: CDR1 SNHLY, CDR2 FYNNEI. This CDR3 has 14 residues. The DNA of the CDR3 is TGTGCCAGCAGTGAATTACAGGGGGTGGACGAGCAGTACTTC. Translating it yields CASSELQGVDEQYF.

This chain joins TRBV5-6 and TRBJ2-1; 8 nucleotides match TRBD1. This CDR3 has 13 residues. Losses at the gene ends were 3 bases for V and 6 bases for J; bases not matched to a gene: 2. Germline V CDR1 and CDR2: SGHDT, YYEEEE. The CDR3 protein is CASSWQGANEQFF. In DNA form, the CDR3 reads TGTGCCAGCAGCTGGCAGGGGGCCAATGAGCAGTTCTTC.